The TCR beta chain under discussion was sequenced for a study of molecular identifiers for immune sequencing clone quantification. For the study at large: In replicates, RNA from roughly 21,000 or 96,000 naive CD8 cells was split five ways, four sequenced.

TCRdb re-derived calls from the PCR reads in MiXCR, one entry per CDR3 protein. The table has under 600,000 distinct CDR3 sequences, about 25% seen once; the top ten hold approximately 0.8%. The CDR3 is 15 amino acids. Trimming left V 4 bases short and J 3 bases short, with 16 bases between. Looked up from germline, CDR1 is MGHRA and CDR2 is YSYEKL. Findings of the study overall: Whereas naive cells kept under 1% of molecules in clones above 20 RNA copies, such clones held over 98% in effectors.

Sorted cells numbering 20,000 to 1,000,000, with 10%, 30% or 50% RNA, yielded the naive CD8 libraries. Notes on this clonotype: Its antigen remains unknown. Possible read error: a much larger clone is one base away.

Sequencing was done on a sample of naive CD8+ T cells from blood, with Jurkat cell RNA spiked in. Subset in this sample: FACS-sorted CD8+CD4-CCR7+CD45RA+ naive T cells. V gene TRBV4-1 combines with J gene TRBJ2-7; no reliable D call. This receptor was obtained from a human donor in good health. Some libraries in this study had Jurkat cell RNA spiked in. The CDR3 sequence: CASSLRFANGYEQYF. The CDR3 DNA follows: TGCGCCAGCAGCCTGAGGTTCGCCAATGGCTACGAGCAGTACTTC.